Below, 23 T cell receptor beta chains from the same sample are listed, as sequenced in a study of somatic mutations in cytotoxic T cells in rheumatoid arthritis (dated by TCRdb to about 2017). The library was made by the immunoSEQ multiplex PCR assay. The source is immuneACCESS, and TCRdb retained only in-frame sequences with V and J called. Part of the clones is not carried over; for the studies checked, unresolved V genes explain less than half of this, and the remainder is unexplained. This sample lists under 35,000 clones; around nine tenths were detected once. Together, the top ten hold around 9% of the sample. The sample was CD8+ T cells sorted from blood. The receptors stem from an adult with rheumatoid arthritis.

The chain uses TRBV2 and TRBJ2-1, with 15 bases that match TRBD2. The germline CDR1 and CDR2 sequences are SNHLY and FYNNEI. The CDR3 consists of 16 residues. The V and J ends lost 8 bases and 6 bases, in that order; junction bases with no gene match: 8. The CDR3 sequence is CASPGLAGGPGNEQFF. DNA of the CDR3: TGTGCCAGCCCAGGACTAGCGGGAGGGCCGGGCAATGAGCAGTTCTTC.

Remarks on this clone: The junction and the germline gene differ at one end; a read error may be behind it. The chain has TRBV7-7 and TRBJ2-1; no definite D call. The germline V gene has CDR1 SSHAT and CDR2 FNYEAQ (reference sequence). The CDR3 sequence is 15 residues long. CDR3 bases: TGTGCTAGCAGCTCCGACTGGAGCTCCTACAATGAGCAGTTCTTC. It translates to CASSSDWSSYNEQFF.

The chain recombines TRBV6-5 with TRBJ2-7, with 7 nucleotides matching TRBD2. V shed 2 bases, J shed 1 base, and the junction held 8 bases outside the gene matches. This CDR3 comprises 16 residues. In germline, CDR1 is MNHEY, CDR2 SVGAGI. The CDR3 is CASSYAPAGSSYEQYF. The CDR3 DNA reads as TGTGCCAGCAGTTACGCGCCAGCGGGAAGTTCCTACGAGCAGTACTTC.

This clone appeared a single time. The CDR3 region has the DNA TGTGCCAGCAGGGAAGCCGGGGAGCTGTTTTTT. Its protein is CASREAGELFF. The chain links TRBV6-5 to TRBJ2-2; D is unclear. The CDR3 has 11 residues. The ends were cut back, 6 bases at V and 6 bases at J, with 5 bases in the middle. Germline values: CDR1 MNHEY, CDR2 SVGAGI.

The genes are TRBV13 and TRBJ2-7, with 9 bases matching TRBD2. Germline V CDR1 and CDR2: PRHDT, FYEKMQ (reference sequence). Unmatched junction bases numbered 5, after V lost 3 bases and J lost 5 bases. This CDR3 contains 14 residues. CDR3 region: CASSLDSGSHEQYF. In DNA form, the CDR3 reads TGTGCCAGCAGCTTGGATAGCGGGAGCCACGAGCAGTACTTC.

This rearrangement joins TRBV7-2 to TRBJ2-7; D perhaps matches TRBD1 (6 bases). CDR1 and CDR2 (germline): SGHTA, FQGNSA. CDR3 length: 13 residues. Trimming removed 0 bases at V and 5 bases at J, with 8 bases between. DNA of the CDR3: TGTGCCAGCAGCTTAGCACCAGGGGACGAGCAGTACTTC. Its protein product is CASSLAPGDEQYF.

The chain recombines TRBV6-7 with TRBJ1-5, with TRBD1 identical over 7 bases. TRBV6-7 is reported as an ORF; its role is uncertain. V was pared by 2 bases and J by 0 bases, with 4 bases of the junction left unmatched. The length of the CDR3 is 16 residues. The CDR3 reads CASSYPTGVSNQPQHF. The CDR3 DNA reads TGTGCCAGCAGTTACCCAACAGGGGTTAGCAATCAGCCCCAGCATTTT.

The chain carries TRBV11-2 and TRBJ2-1; D may be TRBD1 or TRBD2 (5 bases each). The CDR3 length is 13 residues. V shed 5 bases and J shed 8 bases, with 13 bases lying between them. Germline CDR1 and CDR2: SGHAT and FQNNGV. The CDR3 nucleotides are TGTGCCAGCAGCCTAGGTTCGGGGCATGAGCAGTTCTTC. It encodes CASSLGSGHEQFF.

The rearrangement uses TRBV30 and TRBJ1-2, with D hard to call. Germline V gives CDR1 GTSNPN, CDR2 SVGIG (reference sequence). The CDR3 is made up of 13 amino acids. Trimming pared 3 bases from V and 4 bases from J, leaving 12 bases between. The CDR3 loop is CAWRGPPTYGYTF. In DNA form, the CDR3 reads TGTGCCTGGAGGGGCCCTCCAACCTATGGCTACACCTTC.

The chain recombines TRBV9 with TRBJ2-1; D perhaps matches TRBD2 (6 bases). Trimming took off 4 bases at V and 1 base at J, with 12 bases between the two ends. The CDR3 spans 15 residues. Per germline, CDR1 SGDLS and CDR2 YYNGEE. Here the CDR3 reads CASSHGGDSYNEQFF. CDR3 coding DNA: TGTGCCAGCAGCCACGGAGGGGATTCCTACAATGAGCAGTTCTTC.

This chain links TRBV15 with TRBJ2-7, with D tentatively TRBD1 (6 bases). Between the trimmed V and J ends, which lost 2 bases and 5 bases, there was a span of 16 bases. The CDR3 is 15 residues long. Per germline, CDR1 LNHNV and CDR2 YYDKDF (reference sequence). CDR3: CATSRFAGEGNEQYF. The CDR3 DNA sequence: TGTGCCACCAGCAGATTTGCAGGGGAAGGCAACGAGCAGTACTTC.

The rearrangement uses TRBV2 and TRBJ2-2, with TRBD1 matching over 11 bases. Germline V gene lookup returns CDR1 SNHLY and CDR2 FYNNEI. This CDR3 is built from 14 residues. V shed 8 bases, J shed 4 bases, and the junction held 3 bases outside the gene matches. The CDR3 nucleotides read TGTGCCAGCCGGACAGGGGGCAGCACCGGGGAGCTGTTTTTT. Its translation is CASRTGGSTGELFF. Drawing the rest from reference TRBV2 and TRBJ2-2, the complete variable domain is EPEVTQTPSHQVTQMGQEVILRCVPISNHLYFYWYRQILGQKVEFLVSFYNNEISEKSEIFDDQFSVERPDGSNFTLKIRSTKLEDSAMYFCASRTGGSTGELFFGEGSRLTVL.

Here the CDR3 reads CASSLDLGFSSYEQYF. Written as DNA, the CDR3 is TGTGCCAGCAGCTTAGATCTGGGCTTTAGCTCCTACGAGCAGTACTTC. V gene TRBV11-2 combines with J gene TRBJ2-7; no clear D. Trimming cost V 0 bases and J 0 bases, with 12 bases left between them. Per germline, CDR1 SGHAT and CDR2 FQNNGV. The CDR3 has 16 residues.

This clone has just a few counts. This rearrangement joins TRBV29-1 to TRBJ2-7; 10 bases are shared with TRBD2. The V segment lost 5 bases and the J segment 3 bases; nucleotides outside the gene matches: 4. The germline CDR1 and CDR2 sequences are SQVTM and ANQGSEA. The CDR3 length is 13 residues. DNA of the CDR3: TGCAGCGTTTCGGGACTAGCGATCTACGAGCAGTACTTC. Translated, it gives CSVSGLAIYEQYF.

A few counts support this clone. The chain uses TRBV6-4 and TRBJ2-6; TRBD2 might be the D (6 bases). The CDR3 spans 16 residues. Germline assignment: CDR1 MRHNA and CDR2 SNTAGT. Between the trimmed V and J ends, which lost 6 bases and 0 bases, there was a span of 12 bases. As DNA, the CDR3 is TGTGCCAGCAGCCGGGACTCAAGCTCTGGGGCCAACGTCCTGACTTTC. Its protein product is CASSRDSSSGANVLTF.

J is TRBJ2-3 and V is TRBV10-3; a possible D gene is TRBD1 (6 bases). Trimming stripped 2 bases from V and 5 bases from J, with 14 bases between. Germline loops: CDR1 ENHRY, CDR2 SYGVKD. The CDR3 totals 15 residues. CDR3 bases: TGTGCCATCAGTGAGCCAATGGGGGCGAGAGATACGCAGTATTTT. This translates into CAISEPMGARDTQYF.

The V gene is TRBV7-2, the J gene TRBJ2-1; D might be TRBD2 (5 bases). Germline values: CDR1 SGHTA, CDR2 FQGNSA. V dropped 5 bases and J dropped 9 bases, with 23 bases sitting between them. The CDR3 is made up of 16 amino acids. The CDR3 sequence is CASSPILAVQVSEQFF. CDR3 sequence (DNA): TGTGCCAGCAGCCCAATTCTAGCAGTCCAAGTAAGTGAGCAGTTCTTC.

J is TRBJ2-1 and V is TRBV4-1, with 7 bases aligning to TRBD2. Trimming took 1 base from V and 8 from J; bases not matched to a gene: 8. The germline V gene has CDR1 MGHRA and CDR2 YSYEKL. The CDR3 runs 15 residues. CDR3 protein: CASSQGTRELDEQFF. As DNA, the CDR3 is TGCGCCAGCAGCCAAGGGACTAGAGAATTGGATGAGCAGTTCTTC.

The gene calls are TRBV4-1 and TRBJ1-3, with 7 bases that match TRBD1. The germline CDR1 and CDR2 sequences are MGHRA and YSYEKL. The CDR3 is 20 amino acids. The junction had 17 bases not matched to a gene; V was cut back by 3 bases and J by 0 bases. CDR3 sequence (DNA): TGCGCCAGCAGCCATTATTCGGGACAGCCAGATCTCCACTCTGGAAACACCATATATTTT. Its protein is CASSHYSGQPDLHSGNTIYF.

V gene TRBV6-4 combines with J gene TRBJ2-1; 9 bases are a match to TRBD2. CDR3 length: 16 residues. The junction had 13 bases not matched to a gene; V was cut back by 4 bases and J by 9 bases. Germline-derived CDR1 and CDR2 are MRHNA and SNTAGT. The CDR3 loop reads CASSVVGGGAFSEQFF. In DNA, the CDR3 is TGTGCCAGCAGTGTGGTGGGCGGGGGGGCATTCAGTGAGCAGTTCTTC.

The chain has TRBV19 and TRBJ1-1, with D perhaps TRBD1 (5 bases). V was cut by 8 bases and J by 1 base, with 11 bases left in between. The germline V gene encodes CDR1 LNHDA and CDR2 SQIVND (reference sequence). The length of the CDR3 is 13 residues. CDR3 protein: CASSFTGNTEAFF. CDR3 nucleotide sequence: TGTGCCAGTTCATTCACAGGGAACACTGAAGCTTTCTTT.

The gene calls are TRBV5-1 and TRBJ2-2; 7 bases are a match to TRBD2. The CDR3 extends over 16 amino acids. The ends lost 1 base at V and 3 bases at J; junction bases unmatched: 6. Germline CDR1 and CDR2: SGHRS and YFSETQ. The CDR3: CASSLWAGEDTGELFF. DNA of the CDR3: TGCGCCAGCAGCTTGTGGGCGGGAGAGGACACCGGGGAGCTGTTTTTT.

V usage is TRBV7-8 and J usage is TRBJ2-1; TRBD2 might be the D (5 bases). Trimming took off 0 bases at V and 0 bases at J, with 18 bases between the two ends. This CDR3 spans 19 amino acids. The germline V gene has CDR1 SGHVS and CDR2 FQNEAQ. CDR3 sequence reads: CASSLAPPIRESSYNEQFF. As DNA, the CDR3 is TGTGCCAGCAGCTTAGCGCCCCCTATTAGGGAGAGCTCCTACAATGAGCAGTTCTTC.